The 15 T cell receptor beta chains below come from one sample, sequenced in a study of blood T cell repertoires in COVID-19 (dated by TCRdb to the early 2020s). The protocol used for the library was the immunoSEQ multiplex PCR assay. TCRdb stores this immuneACCESS table with in-frame sequences only. Part of the clones is absent; in the studies checked, under half of the shortfall reflects unresolved V genes, and no reason is known for the rest. The sample table contains about 110,000 clones; only one count was recorded for 70% to 90% of them. The ten largest clones represent approximately 0.81% of the sample. Sample: peripheral blood. All receptors come from a woman aged 45-59 years with active or convalescent COVID-19.

V usage is TRBV6-2 or TRBV6-3 and J usage is TRBJ1-3; D is unresolved. CDR3 length equals 16 residues. Germline CDR1 is MNHEY and CDR2 is SVGEGT. V lost 0 bases to trimming and J lost 0 bases, with 9 bases between them. CDR3 loop: CASSYSTTSSGNTIYF. For the CDR3, the DNA is TGTGCCAGCAGTTACTCGACAACATCCTCTGGAAACACCATATATTTT.

Here the CDR3 DNA reads TGTGCCAGCAGTGACACAGGGTTCGGCACAGATACGCAGTATTTT. Protein sequence: CASSDTGFGTDTQYF. V and J are TRBV6-1 and TRBJ2-3, with D tentatively TRBD1 (6 bases). V dropped 3 bases and J dropped 1 base, with 11 bases sitting between them. This CDR3 is built from 15 residues. Germline V gene data show CDR1 as MNHNS and CDR2 as SASEGT.

This chain connects TRBV29-1 to TRBJ2-7; tentatively, D is TRBD2 (5 bases). This CDR3 comprises 13 residues. Per germline, CDR1 SQVTM and CDR2 ANQGSEA. V was trimmed by 7 bases and J by 3 bases, leaving 16 bases between them. CDR3 bases: TGCAGCGCCGGGGTCAGCGGACGCTACGAGCAGTACTTC. Translated: CSAGVSGRYEQYF.

The chain joins TRBV10-3 to TRBJ1-6; D is ambiguous. Germline CDR1 is ENHRY and CDR2 is SYGVKD. This CDR3 comprises 12 residues. Between the trimmed V and J ends, which lost 6 bases and 10 bases, there was a span of 10 bases. CDR3 residues: CAIRAGNSPLHF. The CDR3 region has the DNA TGTGCCATCAGGGCAGGAAACTCACCCCTCCACTTT.

The genes are TRBV18 and TRBJ2-3, with 12 nucleotides matching TRBD1. CDR1 is KGHSH and CDR2 is LQKENI in the germline V gene. Trimming cost V 3 bases and J 4 bases; bases outside gene matches: 2. The CDR3 has 15 residues. CDR3 sequence: CASSPGTGGSDTQYF. As DNA, the CDR3 is TGTGCCAGCTCACCCGGGACAGGGGGCTCAGATACGCAGTATTTT.

V is TRBV9 and J is TRBJ2-5; D might be TRBD2 (5 bases). Looked up from germline, CDR1 is SGDLS and CDR2 is YYNGEE. Trimming took off 2 bases at V and 3 bases at J, with 8 bases between the two ends. The CDR3 runs 13 residues. In DNA form, the CDR3 reads TGTGCCAGCAGCGTCTGGGGAGAAGAGACCCAGTACTTC. This gives the protein CASSVWGEETQYF.

The chain links TRBV11-3 to TRBJ1-1; D uncertain. Germline assignment: CDR1 SGHNT and CDR2 YENEEA. The length of the CDR3 is 14 residues. Deletions cut 2 bases from V and 0 bases from J, with 7 bases between. The CDR3 here is CASSLRGLNTEAFF. In DNA, the CDR3 is TGTGCCAGCAGCTTACGCGGCCTGAACACTGAAGCTTTCTTT.

V usage is TRBV15 and J usage is TRBJ1-1; the D is unclear. V lost 0 bases and J lost 1, with 9 bases in between. This CDR3 region has 15 residues. CDR1 and CDR2 from the germline V gene are LNHNV and YYDKDF (reference sequence). This chain's CDR3 is CATSRDPGSNTEAFF. As DNA, the CDR3 is TGTGCCACCAGCAGAGATCCGGGGTCGAACACTGAAGCTTTCTTT.

The CDR3 DNA reads as TGTGCCAGCAGTGAGACTAGCGGGGTCCCCTACAATGAGCAGTTCTTC. This encodes CASSETSGVPYNEQFF. This chain connects TRBV6-1 to TRBJ2-1, with 11 positions matching TRBD2. This CDR3 region has 16 residues. The germline V gene encodes CDR1 MNHNS and CDR2 SASEGT. With 3 bases clipped from V and 2 bases from J, the junction kept 3 bases outside the gene matches.

V and J are TRBV28 and TRBJ1-2, with 8 bases matching TRBD1. The CDR3 totals 16 residues. CDR1 and CDR2 (germline): MDHEN, SYDVKM. Trimming removed 6 bases from V and 2 bases from J; junction bases left unmatched: 11. The CDR3 reads CASSWAGQGRNYGYTF. The CDR3 nucleotides read TGTGCCAGCAGCTGGGCAGGACAGGGTCGAAACTATGGCTACACCTTC.

The genes are TRBV24-1 and TRBJ2-4; D is perhaps TRBD2 (6 bases). Germline values: CDR1 KGHDR, CDR2 SFDVKD. Trimming removed 1 base from V and 3 bases from J, with 9 bases in between. The CDR3 has 15 residues. The CDR3 is CATSDFGSGKNIQYF. The CDR3 nucleotides read TGTGCCACCAGTGATTTTGGTAGCGGCAAAAACATTCAGTACTTC.

This sequence joins TRBV3-1 (or the pseudogene TRBV3-2) and TRBJ2-7, with TRBD2 matching 7 bases. Unmatched junction bases numbered 21, after V lost 1 base and J lost 3 bases. Germline CDR1 reads LGHDT; CDR2 reads YNNKEL (reference sequence). The CDR3 length is 20 residues. The CDR3 sequence is CASSQGGGLSGYPRFYEQYF. The CDR3 DNA follows: TGTGCCAGCAGCCAAGGTGGGGGACTAAGCGGGTATCCTCGATTCTACGAGCAGTACTTC.

This clone was counted a single time. This chain uses TRBV5-4 with TRBJ2-7; 11 bases map to TRBD1. Per germline, CDR1 SGHNT and CDR2 YYREEE (reference sequence). The CDR3 has 15 residues. J lost 4 bases, V lost 3 bases, and 6 bases had no gene match. CDR3 protein: CASSYGTGGAYEQYF. The CDR3 DNA sequence: TGTGCCAGCAGCTATGGGACAGGGGGAGCGTACGAGCAGTACTTC. Filled out from reference TRBV5-4 and TRBJ2-7, the complete variable domain reads ETGVTQSPTHLIKTRGQQVTLRCSSQSGHNTVSWYQQALGQGPQFIFQYYREEENGRGNFPPRFSGLQFPNYSSELNVNALELDDSALYLCASSYGTGGAYEQYFGPGTRLTVT.

This chain joins TRBV7-9 and TRBJ2-3; 11 nucleotides match TRBD2. The CDR3 totals 17 residues. Looked up from germline, CDR1 is SEHNR and CDR2 is FQNEAQ (reference sequence). Trimming took 5 bases from V and 0 from J; bases not matched to a gene: 7. The CDR3 is CASSPIGTSGSTDTQYF. The CDR3 DNA is TGTGCCAGCAGCCCCATAGGGACTAGCGGAAGCACAGATACGCAGTATTTT.

This sequence joins TRBV6-4 and TRBJ2-7, with 8 bases that match TRBD1. CDR1 is MRHNA, CDR2 SNTAGT, per germline. This CDR3 region has 13 residues. Trimming cost V 6 bases and J 5 bases; bases outside gene matches: 6. CDR3: CASSFGQGDEQYF. For the CDR3, the DNA is TGTGCCAGCAGCTTCGGACAGGGTGACGAGCAGTACTTC.